This T cell receptor (beta chain) was identified in a study of Graves' ophthalmopathy and Graves' hyperthyroidism. V lost 6 bases, J lost 8 bases, and 9 bases stayed unmatched. Germline CDR1 reads SNHLY; CDR2 reads FYNNEI. This CDR3 has 14 residues. No donor had other autoimmune disease, uncontrolled infection, pregnancy or lactation. Reliance was placed on clinical symptoms, serum thyroxine, TRAb, thyroid ultrasound and orbital computed tomography for diagnosis. The TCR beta CDR3 regions underwent amplification from RNA transcripts. Second-round multiplex PCR came after a first-round RT-PCR that employed HTBI primers. Each CDR3 protein is one row after TCRdb ran MiXCR on the multiplex PCR reads. The data show 650,000 to 900,000 distinct CDR3 sequences, with roughly 41% seen just once and around 40% held by the top ten.

The chain couples TRBV2 to TRBJ1-2; 10 nucleotides agree with TRBD1. The TCR comes from an adult man with Graves' ophthalmopathy. The sample was peripheral blood. The CDR3 DNA reads TGTGCCAGCAGAGAGTCCGGGACAGGGGTAGGCTACACCTTC. Amino acids: CASRESGTGVGYTF.